Included here is one TCR beta chain sequence, with context. This sample is drawn from a study of cytomegalovirus exposure and HLA in healthy donors. The donors belonged to the roughly 110-subject validation cohort, separate from the 666-subject first cohort. This CDR3 is 14 amino acids long. Germline CDR1 LNHNV, CDR2 YYDKDF (reference sequence). The V segment lost 3 bases and the J segment 5 bases; nucleotides outside the gene matches: 5. Assay: immunoSEQ multiplex PCR; the TCRdb copy retains only in-frame clones and omits some. The sample lists about 150,000 clones, roughly 84% seen once, with over 2% in the top ten.

The chain uses TRBV15 and TRBJ2-7; 9 positions agree with TRBD1. Sequences were obtained from PBMCs. The clonotype originates from a human donor in good health. Written as DNA, the CDR3 is TGTGCCACCAGCAGCCGGGACAGGGACCACGAGCAGTACTTC. The encoded protein is CATSSRDRDHEQYF.